These 8 T cell receptor beta chains were all obtained from the same sample, sequenced in a study of long-term antiretroviral therapy in people with HIV. Version v3.0 of the immunoSEQ assay was performed at survey level. The assay was immunoSEQ multiplex PCR, and TCRdb's table has in-frame clones only and misses some. The table lists about 36,000 clones, around 80% of them singletons. Material: unsorted PBMCs, obtained 0.6 years after starting antiretroviral therapy. These receptors were obtained from a young man with HIV.

This chain joins TRBV9 and TRBJ1-1; possible D gene TRBD1, 5 bases. The CDR3 extends over 13 amino acids. From germline, CDR1 is SGDLS and CDR2 YYNGEE. V lost 2 bases, J lost 3 bases, and 8 bases lay in between. The CDR3 DNA sequence: TGTGCCAGCAGCGTGGGGACCTACACTGAAGCTTTCTTT. Amino acids: CASSVGTYTEAFF.

The chain has TRBV5-4 and TRBJ2-3; D is unclear. V was clipped by 0 bases and J by 7 bases, with 18 bases between them. The CDR3 has 16 residues. Germline CDR1 is SGHNT and CDR2 is YYREEE (reference sequence). The CDR3 DNA follows: TGTGCCAGCAGCTTGGATCCCATACGCCGGGCCAATACGCAGTATTTT. This encodes CASSLDPIRRANTQYF. The variable domain in full, completed from reference TRBV5-4 and TRBJ2-3, reads ETGVTQSPTHLIKTRGQQVTLRCSSQSGHNTVSWYQQALGQGPQFIFQYYREEENGRGNFPPRFSGLQFPNYSSELNVNALELDDSALYLCASSLDPIRRANTQYFGPGTRLTVL.

The rearrangement joins TRBV28 to TRBJ1-1, with a weak D call TRBD1 (5 bases). The CDR3 is 15 residues long. Trimming took 4 bases from V and 11 from J, leaving 23 bases between them. Germline V CDR1 and CDR2: MDHEN, SYDVKM. For the CDR3, the DNA is TGTGCCAGCAGTTCGGGGGTCAGCCCAGCCCAAACGGCTTTCTTT. The encoded protein is CASSSGVSPAQTAFF.

The rearrangement joins TRBV2 to TRBJ1-2; D ambiguous. CDR3 length: 14 residues. Germline lookup yields CDR1 SNHLY and CDR2 FYNNEI. Trimming stripped 7 bases from V and 2 bases from J, with 14 bases between. Here the CDR3 DNA reads TGTGCCAGCAAGACAACGACAAACAACTATGGCTACACCTTC. This codes for CASKTTTNNYGYTF.

This clone was seen only a few times. The rearrangement links TRBV7-8 to TRBJ2-7, with 9 positions matching TRBD1. J lost 4 bases, V lost 3 bases, and 4 bases had no gene match. Germline values: CDR1 SGHVS, CDR2 FQNEAQ. CDR3 length: 14 amino acids. The CDR3: CASSFDRGAYEQYF. For the CDR3, the DNA is TGTGCCAGCAGCTTCGACAGGGGGGCTTACGAGCAGTACTTC.

V and J are TRBV6-4 and TRBJ2-7; a possible D gene is TRBD2 (6 bases). This CDR3 region has 14 residues. Trimming removed 5 bases at V and 4 bases at J, with 15 bases between. Germline assignment: CDR1 MRHNA and CDR2 SNTAGT. CDR3: CASSYGGSGYEQYF. The DNA for the CDR3 is TGTGCCAGCAGTTACGGGGGTAGCGGATACGAGCAGTACTTC.

The CDR3 here is CASSRLGTVLAKNIQYF. CDR3 nucleotides: TGTGCCAGCAGCCGTTTAGGGACAGTACTAGCCAAAAACATTCAGTACTTC. This chain joins TRBV5-8 and TRBJ2-4, with 7 bases identical to TRBD1. The CDR3 consists of 17 residues. In germline, CDR1 is SGHTS, CDR2 YDEGEE. The J segment lost 0 bases and the V segment lost 4 bases, leaving 10 bases of the junction unmatched. The entire variable domain, with the rest obtained from reference TRBV5-8 and TRBJ2-4, is as follows: EAGVTQSPTHLIKTRGQQATLRCSPISGHTSVYWYQQALGLGLQFLLWYDEGEERNRGNFPPRFSGRQFPNYSSELNVNALELEDSALYLCASSRLGTVLAKNIQYFGAGTRLSVL.

This sequence joins TRBV29-1 and TRBJ2-5; D uncertain. The CDR3 extends over 12 amino acids. Germline CDR1 reads SQVTM; CDR2 reads ANQGSEA. Trimming pared 3 bases from V and 0 bases from J, leaving 5 bases between. CDR3 in amino acids: CSVDMYQETQYF. DNA for the CDR3: TGCAGCGTTGACATGTACCAAGAGACCCAGTACTTC.